The 9 T cell receptor beta chains reported below all come from one sample, sequenced in a study of siplizumab effects on memory and regulatory T cells. The protocol was immunoSEQ multiplex PCR, while the TCRdb copy is restricted to in-frame clones and leaves out a portion. The data show 100,000 or so clones, about 90% seen once. Material: Tregs sorted from blood. The origin of the receptors is a human donor in good health.

The chain carries TRBV30 and TRBJ1-1, with no clear D. Germline V CDR1 and CDR2: GTSNPN, SVGIG (reference sequence). The CDR3 contains 13 residues. The germline V and J ends were trimmed by 5 bases and 5 bases, with 15 bases remaining between them. CDR3 DNA: TGTGCCTGGGTACGGCCGGTGGGGACTGAAGCTTTCTTT. It specifies CAWVRPVGTEAFF.

In its sample, this clone was seen a few times. The chain couples TRBV7-9 to TRBJ2-2; 7 positions agree with TRBD1. The J segment lost 5 bases and the V segment lost 5 bases, leaving 11 bases of the junction unmatched. The germline V gene encodes CDR1 SEHNR and CDR2 FQNEAQ (reference sequence). CDR3 length: 16 amino acids. In DNA, the CDR3 is TGTGCCAGCAGCCAGGGACAGCCGATAGGGACCGGGGAGCTGTTTTTT. Encoded protein: CASSQGQPIGTGELFF.

CDR3 sequence reads: CASTRSPQETQYF. CDR3 bases: TGTGCCAGTACTAGATCCCCCCAAGAGACCCAGTACTTC. The rearrangement uses TRBV6-1 and TRBJ2-5, with D perhaps matching TRBD2 (5 bases). Trimming removed 9 bases from V and 1 base from J, with 12 bases in between. The CDR3 loop spans 13 amino acids. The germline V gene has CDR1 MNHNS and CDR2 SASEGT.

This chain connects TRBV2 to TRBJ1-5; 9 nucleotides line up with TRBD1. Germline CDR1 and CDR2: SNHLY and FYNNEI. Trimming took 6 bases from V and 7 from J; bases not matched to a gene: 4. The CDR3 consists of 13 residues. The CDR3 loop is CASRGDRDQPQHF. In nucleotides, the CDR3 is TGTGCCAGCAGGGGGGACAGGGACCAGCCCCAGCATTTT.

The J gene is TRBJ1-1, the V gene TRBV5-1, with TRBD1 matching 9 bases. Per germline, CDR1 SGHRS and CDR2 YFSETQ. Trimming cost V 3 bases and J 11 bases; bases outside gene matches: 14. The CDR3 spans 15 residues. CDR3 sequence (DNA): TGCGCCAGCAGCTCAAGTGGGACAGGGAAGGGAGATGCTTTCTTT. Translation: CASSSSGTGKGDAFF.

This clone came up a few times. The chain combines TRBV12-5 with TRBJ1-5; possibly TRBD1 for D (5 bases). The CDR3 sequence is 16 residues long. V was shortened by 5 bases and J by 2 bases, with 16 bases between the two germline ends. Per the germline V gene, CDR1 is LGHNT and CDR2 is FRNRAP. The DNA for the CDR3 is TGTGCTAGTGGTCCACCGCAGGGTGAGGGCAATCAGCCCCAGCATTTT. This sequence encodes CASGPPQGEGNQPQHF.

This chain links TRBV5-1 with TRBJ2-1; D gene unclear. Germline assignment: CDR1 SGHRS and CDR2 YFSETQ. CDR3 length equals 14 residues. The germline V and J ends were trimmed by 2 bases and 6 bases, with 12 bases remaining between them. CDR3 in amino acids: CASSFQRDFNEQFF. The CDR3 DNA sequence: TGCGCCAGCAGCTTTCAGCGAGACTTCAATGAGCAGTTCTTC. Filled out from reference TRBV5-1 and TRBJ2-1, the complete variable domain reads KAGVTQTPRYLIKTRGQQVTLSCSPISGHRSVSWYQQTPGQGLQFLFEYFSETQRNKGNFPGRFSGRQFSNSRSEMNVSTLELGDSALYLCASSFQRDFNEQFFGPGTRLTVL.

The chain couples TRBV21-1 to TRBJ1-1. TRBV21-1 is described as a pseudogene. The CDR3 is 15 residues long. The CDR3 loop is CASSKTLRVGTEAFF. CDR3 bases: TGTGCCAGCAGCAAGACCCTCCGGGTTGGCACTGAAGCTTTCTTT.

This CDR3 reads CASSYSPRNTDTQYF. In DNA form, the CDR3 reads TGTGCCAGCAGTTACAGTCCACGTAACACAGATACGCAGTATTTT. This chain connects TRBV6-5 to TRBJ2-3, with D unclear. Germline V gives CDR1 MNHEY, CDR2 SVGAGI. V lost 2 bases and J lost 2, with 11 bases in between. This CDR3 comprises 15 residues.